The 6 T cell receptor beta chains below all came from one sample that was sequenced in a study of CD8 T cells in ankylosing spondylitis. Regarding the study as a whole: Ankylosing spondylitis blood appeared to be characterized by a TCR beta motif of eight highly homologous variants.

TCRdb reanalysed the 5' RACE reads using MiXCR and keeps one entry per CDR3 protein. The data hold around 490,000 distinct CDR3 sequences, with approximately 5.3% observed a single time. Their recognized antigens are unknown. Sequences were obtained from blood, either unsorted or a sorted T cell fraction (not recorded which). Source of these receptors: a male donor with ankylosing spondylitis.

This clonotype has ten or more counts. This chain links TRBV10-3 with TRBJ1-5; unclear D gene. Trimming pared 3 bases from V and 4 bases from J, leaving 10 bases between. The CDR3 is 14 amino acids. Germline V CDR1 and CDR2: ENHRY, SYGVKD. CDR3 loop: CAISEWQLNQPQHF. The CDR3 coding sequence is TGTGCCATCAGTGAATGGCAGTTGAATCAGCCCCAGCATTTT.

This clonotype was observed many times. The V and J genes are TRBV29-1 and TRBJ1-4, with unresolved D. The CDR3 extends over 13 amino acids. The germline V and J ends were trimmed by 7 bases and 10 bases, with 19 bases remaining between them. The germline V gene encodes CDR1 SQVTM and CDR2 ANQGSEA. CDR3 sequence reads: CSALVQVGGKLFF. DNA of the CDR3: TGCAGCGCCCTCGTCCAGGTTGGAGGAAAACTGTTTTTT.

This clonotype has ten or more counts. The V call is TRBV29-1, the J call TRBJ2-1, with TRBD2 matching over 7 bases. Germline assignment: CDR1 SQVTM and CDR2 ANQGSEA. Unmatched junction bases numbered 5, after V lost 7 bases and J lost 5 bases. The length of the CDR3 is 12 residues. CDR3 sequence: CSAGRANNEQFF. The CDR3 region has the DNA TGCAGCGCAGGGAGGGCCAACAATGAGCAGTTCTTC.

This clonotype was observed at least ten times. V gene TRBV5-1 combines with J gene TRBJ2-7; 8 bases fit TRBD2. The ends lost 4 bases at V and 5 bases at J; junction bases unmatched: 14. Per the germline V gene, CDR1 is SGHRS and CDR2 is YFSETQ. The CDR3 length is 16 residues. This chain's CDR3 is CASSLALAGSYDEQYF. The CDR3 nucleotides read TGCGCCAGCAGCCTCGCGTTAGCGGGAAGTTACGACGAGCAGTACTTC.

This chain links TRBV7-6 with TRBJ2-4, with 9 bases aligning to TRBD1. This CDR3 contains 16 residues. Per germline, CDR1 SGHVS and CDR2 FNYEAQ. V dropped 1 base and J dropped 4; count of bases not matched to a gene: 5. The CDR3 DNA reads TGTGCCAGCAGCTTAGGACAGGGGGAAGAGAAAAACATTCAGTACTTC. As protein: CASSLGQGEEKNIQYF. Based on the CDR3 plus reference TRBV7-6 and TRBJ2-4, the full variable domain is GAGVSQSPRYKVTKRGQDVALRCDPISGHVSLYWYRQALGQGPEFLTYFNYEAQQDKSGLPNDRFSAERPEGSISTLTIQRTEQRDSAMYRCASSLGQGEEKNIQYFGAGTRLSVL.

The V and J genes are TRBV5-1 and TRBJ2-7, with no clear D. In germline, CDR1 is SGHRS, CDR2 YFSETQ. CDR3 length equals 15 residues. Trimming left V 4 bases short and J 5 bases short, with 19 bases between. The CDR3 coding sequence is TGCGCCAGCAGCCTGCCTCGGCAGGCCTTGCACGAGCAGTACTTC. As protein: CASSLPRQALHEQYF.